The T cell receptor (beta chain) under discussion was sequenced for a study of CD8+ T cells in alopecia areata. In the study overall: Treatment comprised oral tofacitinib, 5 to 10 mg twice daily, in treated patients. Findings and limits, study-wide: Sequenced scalp T cells also include alphabeta T cells resident in normal skin. A single nonresponder leaves the baseline CD8+ expansion link to response uncertain.

cDNA reverse transcribed from extracted RNA served as the sequencing template. TCRdb's table, derived via immunoSEQ multiplex PCR, lists solely in-frame clones and lacks some. The table shows 200,000 or so clones, with 30% to 40% occurring only once. Treatment of the sample: oral pan-JAK inhibitor, 5-10 mg twice daily. As to this clone: As yet, its antigen is unknown.

Germline V gene lookup returns CDR1 SEHNR and CDR2 FQNEAQ (reference sequence). With 5 bases clipped from V and 6 bases from J, the junction kept 10 bases outside the gene matches. The CDR3 loop spans 16 amino acids. Sequenced here: CD4+ T cells sorted from blood, sampled at approximately week 30, from a patient treated with tofacitinib. V gene TRBV7-9 combines with J gene TRBJ2-3; TRBD2 agrees at 11 bases. The source is a human donor with alopecia areata. CDR3 sequence reads: CASSRLAGTSSDTQYF. CDR3 sequence (DNA): TGTGCCAGCAGCCGACTAGCGGGGACCTCATCCGATACGCAGTATTTT.